These 6 T cell receptor beta chains came from one sample sequenced in a study of OX40 agonist ivuxolimab in advanced cancers. The receptor library was made with the immunoSEQ multiplex PCR assay. The source is immuneACCESS, and TCRdb retained only in-frame sequences with V and J called. Part of the clones is not carried over; for the studies checked, unresolved V genes explain less than half of this, and the remainder is unexplained. This sample has about 20,000 clones in its table, and around 70% of those were observed once. Roughly 15% of the sample comes from the top ten. The input for sequencing was CD4+ or CD8+ T cells sorted from blood, taken in a trial of the OX40 agonist ivuxolimab. The receptors here all came from an adult with an advanced solid tumor such as melanoma, head and neck, liver or kidney cancer.

This sequence joins TRBV27 and TRBJ1-2, with a possible D match to TRBD1 (5 bases). This CDR3 comprises 13 residues. Germline loops: CDR1 MNHEY, CDR2 SMNVEV (reference sequence). Between the trimmed V and J ends, which lost 3 bases and 6 bases, there was a span of 11 bases. The CDR3 region has the DNA TGTGCCAGCAGTTTGGGCTCAGGGAATGGCTACACCTTC. Protein sequence: CASSLGSGNGYTF.

This chain links TRBV30 with TRBJ2-3, with D perhaps matching TRBD1 (6 bases). The CDR3 is 16 amino acids. In germline, CDR1 is GTSNPN, CDR2 SVGIG (reference sequence). With 0 bases removed from V and 0 bases from J, the gap between germline ends came to 13 bases. The CDR3 DNA reads as TGTGCCTGGAGTGTTCGGACAGCTTCTAGCACAGATACGCAGTATTTT. It yields the protein CAWSVRTASSTDTQYF. The whole variable domain, remainder taken from reference TRBV30 and TRBJ2-3, is SQTIHQWPATLVQPVGSPLSLECTVEGTSNPNLYWYRQAAGRGLQLLFYSVGIGQISSEVPQNLSASRPQDRQFILSSKKLLLSDSGFYLCAWSVRTASSTDTQYFGPGTRLTVL.

V and J are TRBV5-4 and TRBJ2-7; no firm D call. The CDR3 contains 15 residues. Germline V gives CDR1 SGHNT, CDR2 YYREEE (reference sequence). Trimming stripped 2 bases from V and 2 bases from J, with 14 bases between. The CDR3 region is CASSLRGGDPYEQYF. The DNA of the CDR3 is TGTGCCAGCAGCTTACGAGGTGGCGATCCCTACGAGCAGTACTTC.

This sequence joins TRBV7-3 and TRBJ1-1; D unresolved. The germline gives CDR1 SGHTA, CDR2 FQGTGA. Trimming cost V 2 bases and J 2 bases, with 15 bases left between them. The CDR3 covers 16 residues. CDR3 loop: CASSLDRRGFNTEAFF. The CDR3 DNA reads as TGTGCCAGCAGCTTAGATAGGAGAGGGTTTAACACTGAAGCTTTCTTT.

The chain combines TRBV30 with TRBJ2-7; 7 bases are a match to TRBD2. J lost 0 bases, V lost 2 bases, and 4 bases had no gene match. CDR1 and CDR2 from the germline V gene are GTSNPN and SVGIG (reference sequence). The CDR3 length is 14 residues. The CDR3 nucleotides are TGTGCCTGGAGTTGGCTAGCGGCCTCCTACGAGCAGTACTTC. Protein sequence: CAWSWLAASYEQYF.

This clone was seen a handful of times. The chain recombines TRBV5-1 with TRBJ1-1; no reliable D call. Deletions cut 6 bases from V and 1 base from J, with 7 bases between. The CDR3 spans 12 residues. Germline V gene lookup returns CDR1 SGHRS and CDR2 YFSETQ. The CDR3 reads CASKRGNTEAFF. Written as DNA, the CDR3 is TGCGCCAGCAAGCGGGGGAACACTGAAGCTTTCTTT.